This T cell receptor (beta chain) was sequenced during a study of metastatic and nonmetastatic thyroid tumors. Study background: Repertoires from blood and tumor or nodule tissue of malignant and benign thyroid patients were compared. Study results and limitations: Malignant thyroid tumors reportedly had TCR beta diversity that was significantly higher than in benign nodules, in blood and tumor.

This clone was seen a few times. Its target is not known. The ends were cut back, 7 bases at V and 4 bases at J, with 25 bases in the middle. CDR3 length: 17 amino acids. TCRdb re-called clones from the PCR reads using MiXCR. The table lists about 31,000 clones, 15% to 20% of them singletons, with around 21% in the top ten. Nobody among the patients had been given any treatment before thyroid surgery. Sequencing was done on a sample of blood. The origin of this receptor is a female donor with papillary thyroid cancer or a benign thyroid nodule (not recorded which). Some clones in this sample may be carry-over from other donors' samples. The J gene is TRBJ1-2, the V gene TRBV12-3 or TRBV12-4; D possibly corresponds to TRBD1 (6 bases). CDR3 coding DNA: TGTGCCAGCATGGGGGTTACAGGGTCCCAGACATTCTATGGCTACACCTTC. It codes for CASMGVTGSQTFYGYTF.